This T cell receptor beta chain was captured by sequencing in a study of CD8 T cells in ankylosing spondylitis. General study points: Both synovial fluid and blood in reactive arthritis had previously been reported to carry some motif variants.

The CDR3 sequence is 16 residues long. CDR1 and CDR2 from the germline V gene are MGHRA and YSYEKL. The V gene lost 0 bases and the J gene lost 4 bases, with 13 bases spanning the gap. The table lists this clonotype with a few counts. What it binds is unknown. Each CDR3 protein gets one entry after TCRdb re-called the 5' RACE reads with MiXCR. The data hold around 300,000 distinct CDR3 sequences, with 9.5% to 13% observed a single time. Sequencing was carried out using blood, either unsorted or a sorted T cell fraction (not recorded which). This TCR derives from a female donor with ankylosing spondylitis or in good health (not recorded which). The chain employs TRBV4-1 and TRBJ1-5; D is undetermined. The CDR3 protein is CASSQESGRLNQPQHF. CDR3 nucleotide sequence: TGCGCCAGCAGCCAAGAATCTGGGCGGCTGAATCAGCCCCAGCATTTT.